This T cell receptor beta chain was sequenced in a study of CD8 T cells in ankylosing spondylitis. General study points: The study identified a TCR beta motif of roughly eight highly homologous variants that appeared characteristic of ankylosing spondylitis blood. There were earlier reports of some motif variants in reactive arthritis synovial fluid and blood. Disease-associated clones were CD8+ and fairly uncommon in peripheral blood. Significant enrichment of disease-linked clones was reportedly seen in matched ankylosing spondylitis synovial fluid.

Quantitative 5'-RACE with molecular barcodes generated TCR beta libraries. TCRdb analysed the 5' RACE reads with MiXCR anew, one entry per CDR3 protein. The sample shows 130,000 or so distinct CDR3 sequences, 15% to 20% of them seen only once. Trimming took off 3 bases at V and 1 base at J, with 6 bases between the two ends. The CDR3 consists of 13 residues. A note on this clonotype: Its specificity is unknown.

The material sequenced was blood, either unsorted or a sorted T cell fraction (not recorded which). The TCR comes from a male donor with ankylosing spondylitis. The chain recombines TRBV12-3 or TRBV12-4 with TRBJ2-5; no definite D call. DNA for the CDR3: TGTGCCAGCAGTTTCCTCCCCCAAGAGACCCAGTACTTC. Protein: CASSFLPQETQYF.